The rows below give T cell receptor beta chains drawn from one sample of a study of blood T cell repertoires in COVID-19. TCRdb's copy holds only in-frame clones and misses some; the assay was immunoSEQ multiplex PCR. The table shows approximately 270,000 clones, with 86% occurring only once. Material for sequencing was peripheral blood. The origin of the receptors is a man aged 35 to 55 with active or convalescent COVID-19. CDR3s leave out the opening cysteine and the closing phenylalanine or tryptophan. Fields, in order: J gene, clone size, V gene, CDR3 protein. Not every row has a clone size; where given, it reads once, few, many or a size class.

j_gene: TRBJ2-5; abundance: once; v_gene: TRBV5-6; CDR3aa: ASSVSGTEETQY
j_gene: TRBJ2-2; abundance: NA; v_gene: TRBV7-9; CDR3aa: ASSPAVTGELF
j_gene: TRBJ2-1; abundance: NA; v_gene: TRBV5-1; CDR3aa: ASSLLLAGPSNEQF
j_gene: TRBJ1-2; abundance: once; v_gene: TRBV5-5; CDR3aa: ASSFTENNYGYT
j_gene: TRBJ2-5; abundance: NA; v_gene: TRBV3-1/TRBV3-2; CDR3aa: ASSYAGVSETQY
j_gene: TRBJ1-6; abundance: NA; v_gene: TRBV30; CDR3aa: AWSALTTRNSPLH
j_gene: TRBJ2-6; abundance: NA; v_gene: TRBV27; CDR3aa: ASRLSPGQGSTGANVLT
j_gene: TRBJ2-5; abundance: NA; v_gene: TRBV12-5; CDR3aa: ASGWAGRLATGETQY
j_gene: TRBJ2-3; abundance: NA; v_gene: TRBV25-1; CDR3aa: ASRLAGEDTQY
j_gene: TRBJ1-2; abundance: NA; v_gene: TRBV6-5; CDR3aa: ASTPQGNYGYT
j_gene: TRBJ2-6; abundance: NA; v_gene: TRBV7-8; CDR3aa: ASSTWDRASGANVLT
j_gene: TRBJ2-1; abundance: few; v_gene: TRBV3-1/TRBV3-2; CDR3aa: ASSGTSGNSEQF
j_gene: TRBJ1-2; abundance: NA; v_gene: TRBV5-5; CDR3aa: ASSARQGRGYT
j_gene: TRBJ1-2; abundance: NA; v_gene: TRBV3-1/TRBV3-2; CDR3aa: ASSRGAANYGYT
j_gene: TRBJ1-5; abundance: NA; v_gene: TRBV7-9; CDR3aa: ASSSTQGAGQPQH
j_gene: TRBJ2-1; abundance: once; v_gene: TRBV11-2; CDR3aa: ASSSVSGPPYNEQF
j_gene: TRBJ2-7; abundance: NA; v_gene: TRBV7-2; CDR3aa: ASSFGQLPYEQY
j_gene: TRBJ1-2; abundance: NA; v_gene: TRBV14; CDR3aa: ASSHLGGQNTDYT
j_gene: TRBJ2-7; abundance: NA; v_gene: TRBV6-5; CDR3aa: ASSPGTGSAYEQY
j_gene: TRBJ1-5; abundance: NA; v_gene: TRBV4-2; CDR3aa: ASSQGQGFNQPQH
j_gene: TRBJ2-3; abundance: NA; v_gene: TRBV2; CDR3aa: ASSGGATDTQY
j_gene: TRBJ1-2; abundance: NA; v_gene: TRBV9; CDR3aa: ASSDDSYGYT
j_gene: TRBJ2-7; abundance: NA; v_gene: TRBV6-4; CDR3aa: ASSDRTSGIKYEQY
j_gene: TRBJ2-2; abundance: NA; v_gene: TRBV6-5; CDR3aa: ASSYPQGSGELF
j_gene: TRBJ2-7; abundance: NA; v_gene: TRBV19; CDR3aa: ASKSGSSYEQY
j_gene: TRBJ1-6; abundance: NA; v_gene: TRBV3-1/TRBV3-2; CDR3aa: ASSATVKNSPLH
j_gene: TRBJ1-3; abundance: NA; v_gene: TRBV19; CDR3aa: ASSIGTGKWMAGNTIY
j_gene: TRBJ2-1; abundance: NA; v_gene: TRBV3-1/TRBV3-2; CDR3aa: ASSQTGDPSNEQF
j_gene: TRBJ1-1; abundance: NA; v_gene: TRBV25-1; CDR3aa: ASRGQGAGTEAF
j_gene: TRBJ2-7; abundance: NA; v_gene: TRBV20-1; CDR3aa: SASLALAGAPWEQY
j_gene: TRBJ2-7; abundance: NA; v_gene: TRBV11-2; CDR3aa: ASSPNWRGAYEQY
j_gene: TRBJ2-5; abundance: NA; v_gene: TRBV11-2; CDR3aa: ASSLRGSKTQY
j_gene: TRBJ2-2; abundance: NA; v_gene: TRBV6-4; CDR3aa: ASSLESNTGELF
j_gene: TRBJ2-7; abundance: NA; v_gene: TRBV2; CDR3aa: AGARQGYEQY
j_gene: TRBJ1-2; abundance: NA; v_gene: TRBV5-6; CDR3aa: ASSPEQVRYGYT
j_gene: TRBJ1-2; abundance: NA; v_gene: TRBV6-5; CDR3aa: ASTGTATYGYT
j_gene: TRBJ1-6; abundance: NA; v_gene: TRBV6-1; CDR3aa: ASSVLGSSYNSPLH
j_gene: TRBJ2-5; abundance: NA; v_gene: TRBV7-8; CDR3aa: ASSLPPLVTQY
j_gene: TRBJ1-2; abundance: NA; v_gene: TRBV5-5; CDR3aa: ASSPGTGGSNYGYT
j_gene: TRBJ1-6; abundance: NA; v_gene: TRBV5-4; CDR3aa: ASSLNRANSPLH
j_gene: TRBJ2-3; abundance: NA; v_gene: TRBV7-9; CDR3aa: ASSRTSGGGPSTDTQY
j_gene: TRBJ2-4; abundance: few; v_gene: TRBV5-6; CDR3aa: ASSSAGESWAKNIQY
j_gene: TRBJ1-5; abundance: NA; v_gene: TRBV9; CDR3aa: ASSVEGTGSSNQPQH
j_gene: TRBJ1-5; abundance: NA; v_gene: TRBV4-1; CDR3aa: ASSQVLTGPNQPQH
j_gene: TRBJ1-2; abundance: NA; v_gene: TRBV6-5; CDR3aa: ASMYREGNGYT
j_gene: TRBJ1-5; abundance: NA; v_gene: TRBV2; CDR3aa: ASSGQISNQPQH
j_gene: TRBJ2-1; abundance: many; v_gene: TRBV27; CDR3aa: ASSLSGGRVDEQF
j_gene: TRBJ2-7; abundance: NA; v_gene: TRBV7-2; CDR3aa: ASSLLRPRQGVSYEQY
j_gene: TRBJ1-2; abundance: NA; v_gene: TRBV4-2; CDR3aa: ASRTGGGGDGYT
j_gene: TRBJ2-7; abundance: NA; v_gene: TRBV18; CDR3aa: ASTPGQGDEQY
j_gene: TRBJ2-5; abundance: few; v_gene: TRBV27; CDR3aa: ASSTPSSGQETQY
j_gene: TRBJ2-7; abundance: NA; v_gene: TRBV30; CDR3aa: ALQGGRAGGPTADYEQY
j_gene: TRBJ2-3; abundance: NA; v_gene: TRBV5-1; CDR3aa: ASSLGATSTDTQY
j_gene: TRBJ1-2; abundance: NA; v_gene: TRBV6-6; CDR3aa: ASSSGPGGYT